This T cell receptor (beta chain) was identified in a study of shared clonotypes between healthy human individuals (dated by TCRdb to the early 2020s). Study-level background: A couple of women and three men aged 18 to 49 years were included in the cohort. For each donor, CD4 naive and CD4 memory were each run on three plates, CD8 naive on two plates, and CD8 memory on one plate. The study deeply sequenced blood TCR repertoires of about five healthy adults to estimate repertoire size and the extent of clonotype sharing between individuals. Libraries were prepared and TCR repertoires were sequenced by different laboratories using diverse techniques, in order to increase sequencing depth and limit assay-specific biases. Between about 0.85 and 9.5 billion PBMCs per donor were obtained by leukapheresis. Broader findings and caveats from the paper: Sampling was restricted to blood, and TCR repertoires in tissue are likely to differ from TCR repertoires in blood. When a few donors were compared, the shared fraction of clonotypes was approximately 5% for naive CD4, over 3% for naive CD8, about 2.5% for memory CD4, and 0.35% to 0.4% for memory CD8. Rarefaction of sorted-subset datasets indicated incomplete sequencing despite the large sequencing depth. Clonotypes shared by all four sorted-subset donors showed higher generation probabilities than non-shared clonotypes. Because the study included only a small number of donors, the genetic and exposure-history diversity represented was limited. Naive subsets generally had larger estimated clonotype richness than memory subsets did. Pairwise subsampling led to the expectation that sequencing depth would affect the degree of clonotype sharing among donors.

V and J are trimmed by 5 bases and 4 bases, and the gene matches miss 8 bases of the junction. The germline V gene supplies CDR1 SGHTA and CDR2 FQGNSA. From the cysteine up to the phenylalanine, the CDR3 has a length of 15 residues. Only the CDR3 DNA is retained, 45 bases long and in frame from the first base. This clone was counted a single time. This clone's antigen is unknown. No base-level quality is on record; no much larger clone is a single base apart. CD8 naive samples consisted of CD45RO-negative cells that were positively selected for CCR7, yielding a CD45RA+CCR7+ population without TemRA cells. The donors were healthy, HIV-negative adults who had no recently reported acute infections or vaccinations. Only Caucasian adults living in Nashville, Tennessee, USA were represented among the donors. Blood was collected by leukapheresis, and PBMCs were isolated by Ficoll-Histopaque density gradient centrifugation and then cryopreserved in liquid nitrogen vapor phase. Analytical flow cytometry was used to check the purity and quantity of each magnetically sorted T cell population. Each sorted fraction had its genomic DNA isolated and then quantified by UV absorbance on a Nanodrop 2000c.

TCR CDR3 regions were amplified from genomic DNA by multiplex PCR using the deep immunoSEQ assay. Genomic DNA extracted from each cell subset was distributed evenly over all wells of several immunoSEQ 96-well plates, and each plate served as one replicate. For sorted subsets, approximately 210 ng genomic DNA, equal to 30,000 or so T cell genomes, was loaded into each replicate PCR. The purified libraries were quantified using a Qubit 3.0 fluorometer, sized with a Bioanalyzer 2100, and then quantified again using the KAPA Library Quantification kit. Every immunoSEQ 96-well plate was sequenced on a dedicated single-read 150-cycle Illumina NextSeq 550 flow cell. Under the source paper's analysis protocol: Because the immunoSEQ output held only junctional sequences and lacked quality scores, the filtering could not match the filtering applied to full-length reads. To assign V/J genes and CDR3, sequences were annotated using PyIR, a Python wrapper for IgBLAST v1.9, with IMGT germline references. Any read was removed if the V/J assignment was weak (E-value above 1e-6), the CDR3 was missing, or the read contained stop codons, out-of-frame junctions, or ambiguous translated residues. V3J clonotypes were defined as sequences sharing an identical inferred V gene, J gene, and CDR3 amino acid sequence. The percentage overlap between two repertoires was calculated by dividing the number of shared unique clonotypes by the size of the smaller repertoire. RTK rarefaction, the Chao1 estimator, and Recon v2.1 estimates of unobserved clonotypes were used to assess repertoire richness. OLGA was used to compute generation probabilities for all TCRbeta clonotypes that the gDNA method yielded from four donors. TCRdb took this table from immuneACCESS and kept in-frame rearrangements with V and J called. Such tables lack part of the clones; where checked against another copy, unresolved V genes explain under half of the gap, and the rest is unexplained. V and J calls plus clone size are reproduced from that table; the DNA served to infer D and trimming. Across this sample there are some 2 million clones, with just under 95% seen only once. The top ten clones comprise 1.1% of the sample.

This sequence uses TRBV7-2 and TRBJ2-7; 10 nucleotides in the junction match TRBD2. Sequencing was performed on naive CD8+ T cells sorted from blood. Per the publication, the cell subset or site label means: CD45RA+CCR7+. The sequence derives from a man between 18 and 35 years old in good health. Read as DNA, the sequence is TGTGCCAGCAGCCCGCTAGCGGGAGATTTTTACGAGCAGTACTTC. Its amino acids are CASSPLAGDFYEQYF.